A selection of T cell receptor beta chains follows, all from one sample in a study of neoadjuvant anti-PD-1 for oral cavity cancer. Generated by immunoSEQ multiplex PCR, the TCRdb table keeps only in-frame clones and is missing some. The sample yields approximately 30,000 clones, roughly 79% seen once. This material consisted of PBMCs, taken after nivolumab (anti-PD-1) treatment. These receptors were obtained from a person aged 40 to 85 with oral cavity squamous cell carcinoma. Each CDR3 is given with its conserved first and last residue. A D gene is named only where the DNA matches it firmly. A clone size is listed for some rows: how often the clone was seen (once, few, many), or a class if it is expanded.

abundance	j_gene	d_gene	v_gene	CDR3nt	CDR3aa
NA	TRBJ1-2	TRBD1	TRBV5-4	TGTGCCAGCAGCCTTTGGACAGGAAAGATCCCTATAGGTGGCTACACCTTC	CASSLWTGKIPIGGYTF
NA	TRBJ2-1	NA	TRBV14	TGTGCCAGCAGCCAATTTGTTGGACAAGGGCAGTTCTTC	CASSQFVGQGQFF
NA	TRBJ2-2	NA	TRBV19	TGTGCCAGTAGTATAGATACAGGGTTGACCGGGGAGCTGTTTTTT	CASSIDTGLTGELFF
once	TRBJ1-3	NA	TRBV6-6	TGTGCCAGCAGTTACCCGAGGGGAAGCTCTGGAAACACCATATATTTT	CASSYPRGSSGNTIYF
NA	TRBJ2-2	NA	TRBV6-1	TGTGCCAGCGGGGGGAGGAACACCGGGGAGCTGTTTTTT	CASGGRNTGELFF
NA	TRBJ2-7	TRBD2	TRBV6-1	TGTGCCAGCAGTCTTAGCGGGGTGGGGAACGAGCAGTACTTC	CASSLSGVGNEQYF
NA	TRBJ1-1	NA	TRBV7-9	TGTGCCAGCAGCTTGCGGGTTGGGAGGACTGAAGCTTTCTTT	CASSLRVGRTEAFF
NA	TRBJ2-2	NA	TRBV27	TGTGCCAGCACCCGGTCGGGGAACACCGGGGAGCTGTTTTTT	CASTRSGNTGELFF
few	TRBJ1-1	NA	TRBV5-6	TGTGCCAGCAGCTTGAAGGCGTTGGGCGAAGCTTTCTTT	CASSLKALGEAFF
NA	TRBJ2-2	NA	TRBV9	TGTGCCAGCAGCCCAGAAGTGGGGCGGACCGGGGAGCTGTTTTTT	CASSPEVGRTGELFF
NA	TRBJ1-6	TRBD1	TRBV5-6	TGTGCCAGCATCTCCTGGACAGGTTATAATTCACCCCTCCACTTT	CASISWTGYNSPLHF
NA	TRBJ2-2	NA	TRBV6-5	TGTGCCAGCAGTTACTCGTTAGCCACCGGGGAGCTGTTTTTT	CASSYSLATGELFF
once	TRBJ1-2	TRBD1	TRBV19	TGTGCCAGTAGTCCGGACAGGGGAAACTATGGCTACACCTTC	CASSPDRGNYGYTF
NA	TRBJ2-3	TRBD1	TRBV4-2	TGTGCCAGCAGCCCGGGACAGGAGGGGACAGATACGCAGTATTTT	CASSPGQEGTDTQYF
NA	TRBJ1-5	NA	TRBV12-5	TGTGCTAGTGGTTCAGCGATTAATCAGCCCCAGCATTTT	CASGSAINQPQHF
NA	TRBJ2-7	NA	TRBV18	TGTGCCAGCTCACCAACCCCTGAAAATACCTACGAGCAGTACTTC	CASSPTPENTYEQYF
NA	TRBJ1-2	NA	TRBV28	TGTGCCAGCAGTTCGACCCCGGACCGTTCCGGAGTGTTTACCTTC	CASSSTPDRSGVFTF
NA	TRBJ2-2	NA	TRBV9	TGTGCCAGCAGCGTACATCATACGAACACCGGGGAGCTGTTTTTT	CASSVHHTNTGELFF
few	TRBJ1-3	NA	TRBV7-8	TGTGCCAGCAGCTTAACGGTTGCGGCAGGGATAGGAAACACCATATATTTT	CASSLTVAAGIGNTIYF
NA	TRBJ1-2	NA	TRBV19	TGTGCCAGTAGTACCGCGACCTTC	CASSTATF
NA	TRBJ2-1	NA	TRBV6-1	TGTGCCAGCAGTGAAAGGTCAGGGTCCTACAATGAGCAGTTCTTC	CASSERSGSYNEQFF
NA	TRBJ2-1	NA	TRBV7-6	TGTGCCAGCAGCTTAGAGTCAATGGGAGGTGAGCAGTTCTTC	CASSLESMGGEQFF
NA	TRBJ1-5	NA	TRBV7-2	TGTGCCAGCAGCTTTAGACAGGGCAATCAGCCCCAGCATTTT	CASSFRQGNQPQHF
NA	TRBJ2-2	NA	TRBV19	TGTGCCAGTAGTATCGACCCTCGCACCGGGGAGCTGTTTTTT	CASSIDPRTGELFF
NA	TRBJ1-5	TRBD1	TRBV5-8	TGTGCCAGCAGCTTGTTCAGGGGGTCCAATCAGCCCCAGCATTTT	CASSLFRGSNQPQHF
NA	TRBJ1-6	TRBD1	TRBV5-6	TGTGCCAGCAGCCCTGACAGGGGTGGGGGGGGCGTGGCACCCCTCCACTTT	CASSPDRGGGGVAPLHF
once	TRBJ1-1	TRBD1	TRBV19	TGTGCCAGTAGAGGGTACAGGGGGTCGGACACTGAAGCTTTCTTT	CASRGYRGSDTEAFF
NA	TRBJ2-7	TRBD1	TRBV6-4	TGTGCCAGCCGTCTCGAGCAGGGGGCGGGCGAGCAGTACTTC	CASRLEQGAGEQYF
NA	TRBJ2-4	TRBD1	TRBV6-5	TGTGCCAGCAGTTACCCGGGACAGGGAGTCAACATTCAGTACTTC	CASSYPGQGVNIQYF
NA	TRBJ2-7	NA	TRBV7-8	TGTGCCAGCAGCTTAAAGCGTGCTGCTACGGATCAGTACTTC	CASSLKRAATDQYF
NA	TRBJ1-2	TRBD1	TRBV28	TGTGCCAGCAGTTGGGGACAGGAGGACTATGGCTACACCTTC	CASSWGQEDYGYTF
NA	TRBJ1-1	TRBD1	TRBV2	TGTGCCAGCAGCATTTCCGGACAGGTGAACACTGAAGCTTTCTTT	CASSISGQVNTEAFF
NA	TRBJ2-3	NA	TRBV11-2	TGTGCCAGCAGCCAACGGCCCGCAGATACGCAGTATTTT	CASSQRPADTQYF
NA	TRBJ1-1	TRBD1	TRBV9	TGTGCCAGCAGCGTTTCAGGGGGCGTGGGCACTGAAGCTTTCTTT	CASSVSGGVGTEAFF
NA	TRBJ2-1	NA	TRBV11-2	TGTGCCAGCATCCAGGTAGGGGACACCGTGAACTACAATGAGCAGTTCTTC	CASIQVGDTVNYNEQFF
NA	TRBJ1-2	NA	TRBV4-3	TGCGCCAGCAGCCAAGTAGGGGGGGTTTTTAACTATGGCTACACCTTC	CASSQVGGVFNYGYTF
NA	TRBJ1-1	TRBD1	TRBV5-1	TGCGCCAGCAGCCCCGGACAGGTGAACACTGAAGCTTTCTTT	CASSPGQVNTEAFF
once	TRBJ2-5	TRBD2	TRBV10-2	TGCGCCAGCTCGCTAGCGGGGGGATCCTCCGGGACCCAGTACTTC	CASSLAGGSSGTQYF
NA	TRBJ1-5	NA	TRBV7-9	TGTGCCAGCAGCTTAGGAGGACTTAATCAGCCCCAGCATTTT	CASSLGGLNQPQHF
NA	TRBJ1-1	NA	TRBV7-2	TGTGCCAGCAGTCGCGACAGGAACACTGAAGCTTTCTTT	CASSRDRNTEAFF
NA	TRBJ1-1	NA	TRBV4-1	TGCGCCAGCAGCCAAGATAGCACGGCGACATGGAACACTGAAGCTTTCTTT	CASSQDSTATWNTEAFF
NA	TRBJ1-2	NA	TRBV6-5	TGTGCCAGCAGTTACGGCCAGGGAGGCTATGGCTACACCTTC	CASSYGQGGYGYTF
NA	TRBJ1-2	NA	TRBV4-1	TGCGCCAGCAGCTACGGGACCAGGGATGGCTACACCTTC	CASSYGTRDGYTF
few	TRBJ1-2	NA	TRBV6-5	TGTGCCAGCAGTGGTTCCGGGTACGGCTACACCTTC	CASSGSGYGYTF
NA	TRBJ1-2	NA	TRBV15	TGTGCCACCAGCAGAGATAAATCAGGACTTGGGGGCTACACCTTC	CATSRDKSGLGGYTF
NA	TRBJ2-2	NA	TRBV18	TGTGCCAGCTCACTTGGACAGTTGGGCACCGGGGAGCTGTTTTTT	CASSLGQLGTGELFF
NA	TRBJ2-3	NA	TRBV7-7	TGTGCCAGCAGCACTAACAGGGAAGATACGCAGTATTTT	CASSTNREDTQYF
NA	TRBJ2-7	NA	TRBV6-1	TGTGCCAGCAGTGAATTGGGTGGCGGAACCTACGAGCAGTACTTC	CASSELGGGTYEQYF
NA	TRBJ1-5	TRBD1	TRBV19	TGTGCCAGTAGCCACAGGGGGCTCCAGCCCCAGCATTTT	CASSHRGLQPQHF
NA	TRBJ2-7	NA	TRBV6-1	TGTGCCAGCAGTGAAGCGGCAACAGATTTGCCCTACGAGCAGTACTTC	CASSEAATDLPYEQYF
NA	TRBJ2-3	NA	TRBV9	TGTGCCAGCAGCGTAGCCGGCACCGCTAGCACAGATACGCAGTATTTT	CASSVAGTASTDTQYF
NA	TRBJ1-6	NA	TRBV6-5	TGTGCCAGCAGTGAGAAGCAGTGGAATTCACCCCTCCACTTT	CASSEKQWNSPLHF
NA	TRBJ1-1	NA	TRBV18	TGTGCCAGCTCACCACCTTCGATCGGGGCAATGTGGAACACTGAAGCTTTCTTT	CASSPPSIGAMWNTEAFF
NA	TRBJ2-3	NA	TRBV7-2	TGTGCCAGCAGCTTAGCTCTAGTCGCTACGCAGTATTTT	CASSLALVATQYF
NA	TRBJ2-7	NA	TRBV12-5	TGTGCTAGTGGTTTGGTCCCCGGGTGGGGCGAGCAGTACTTC	CASGLVPGWGEQYF
NA	TRBJ2-2	NA	TRBV5-6	TGTGCCAGCAGCTCCAAGGGCCCCCCCGGGGAGCTGTTTTTT	CASSSKGPPGELFF